This TCR beta chain emerged from a study of tissue T cells after allogeneic stem cell transplantation. Germline V gives CDR1 SGHSN, CDR2 HYEKVE. The CDR3 totals 16 residues. The trim removed 0 bases at V and 3 bases at J, leaving 6 bases unmatched. Time point meaning: mouse harvest day 14 after allogeneic transplant. The graft held 10^6 splenic CD5+ T cells and 10^7 T-cell-depleted bone marrow cells. Regarding this clone: Mouse gene names apply. Read data end 1 residue before the CDR3 end; the end is taken from the germline J gene.

TCRdb's table, derived via immunoSEQ multiplex PCR, lists solely in-frame clones and lacks some. The profile covers some 5,000 clones, with around a third appearing a single time and less than 7.5% taken by the ten largest. The chain links TRBV12-1 to TRBJ1-3, with 8 bases identical to TRBD1. The receptor's source is a female BALB/c mouse given C57BL/6 T cells with graft-versus-host disease after an allogeneic hematopoietic cell transplant. The sequenced material came from skin. The part of the CDR3 DNA that was read is TGTGCCAGCTCTCTCTCCCTGACAGGGGTTGGAAATACGCTCTAT. Its translation is CASSLSLTGVGNTLY. The whole CDR3 sequence reads CASSLSLTGVGNTLYF.